This record covers a single T cell receptor (beta chain). The clone's antigen remains unknown. It has no much larger one-base neighbor in the sample; base qualities were not kept. This sample is part of a study of T cells after yellow fever vaccination (dated by TCRdb to the late 2010s). Regarding the research as a whole: The SMART-Seq v4 Ultra Low Input RNA kit was used to prepare libraries from fractions with low cell numbers. Bulk TCR alpha and beta repertoires were sequenced longitudinally to track T-cell clones before and after primary and booster YFV17D yellow fever vaccination. The cohort comprised two healthy male donors, one aged 18 to 30 and one aged 30 to 40 years. Bulk PBMC replicates and cell subsets were isolated from blood drawn at multiple timepoints before and after both primary and secondary immunization.

Taken with the paper, the label for treatment or condition translates to: live attenuated yellow fever vaccine strain. A standard Ficoll-Paque protocol was used to isolate PBMCs from peripheral blood. Dynabeads CD4 and CD8 positive selection kits were used to isolate the CD4 and CD8 T-cell fractions. TriZol was used to extract RNA from bulk PBMCs, from CD4 and CD8 fractions, and from dextramer-positive and dextramer-negative fractions. Overall results and qualifications from the work: Computational filtering was required because FACS-sorted repertoires could contain abundant contaminating clonotypes from the bulk population. The secondary T-cell response was found to be weaker but faster than the primary response, with a peak reached on day 5 rather than on day 15. After the booster, most of the clones that had expanded following primary vaccination were detected again (approximately 96% of CD4 and 80% to 90% of CD8), which suggests that memory was broadly maintained. Only two donors were included in the study, so the extent to which the findings can be generalized is limited. A small fraction of clonotypes showed up in both the CD4 and CD8 compartments, probably as a result of convergent recombination.

Sequencer: Illumina NovaSeq 6000. TCR cDNA was made using 5'RACE template switching, a step that added a universal primer site and unique molecular identifiers. cDNA synthesis was primed from both the TCR alpha and TCR beta constant segments. Two PCR steps were used to amplify libraries, with sample barcodes and sequencing adapters being added in the second step. Sequencing of libraries was done on Illumina HiSeq 2500 (2x100 bp) or NovaSeq (2x150 bp). As for the authors' bioinformatics: MIGEC was used to demultiplex reads and collapse the reads into UMI consensus sequences, and MiXCR was used for V(D)J alignment. Clonotypes responding to the vaccine were identified with edgeR on replicate PBMC samples, with the criteria of FDR below 0.01 and a log2 fold change above 5 up to day 15. CD4 or CD8 identity was assigned to each bulk clonotype according to whether the clonotype was present at higher abundance in the sequenced CD4 repertoire or the sequenced CD8 repertoire. Clones were called with MiXCR by TCRdb after fastp trimmed the public reads at Q25, and only in-frame beta chains were retained. Rows are unified per CDR3 protein, each entry keeping the most common DNA and genes. TCRdb's processing, not the authors' own work, is the source of the V and J calls. For this sample the table gives more than 300,000 distinct CDR3 sequences, of which roughly a tenth were detected only once. The ten largest clones take up around 3.2% of the sample.

Compared with germline, V lacks 4 bases and J lacks 8 bases; bases without a gene match: 7. The CDR1 and CDR2 encoded by the germline V gene are MDHEN and SYDVKM. From the cysteine up to the phenylalanine, the CDR3 has a length of 14 residues. Only the CDR3 part of the read is kept: 42 bases, read in frame from the first base. This receptor was identified in a man aged 18 to 30 who received the YFV17D yellow fever vaccine. The chain is assembled from TRBV28 and TRBJ2-1; 8 nucleotides in the junction match TRBD2. Source: CD4+ T cells sorted from PBMCs, taken 45 days after the yellow fever booster vaccination. In nucleotides, the sequence is TGTGCCAGCAGTTCCAGGGCGGGGGGCGATGAGCAGTTCTTC. This is translated as CASSSRAGGDEQFF.